The 3 T cell receptor beta chains given below trace back to one sample, sequenced in a study of blood T cell repertoires in COVID-19. Only in-frame clones appear in the TCRdb table, and some are missing; sequencing was by immunoSEQ multiplex PCR. The sample contains 150,000 or so clones, about 93% of which appear only once. Sequenced: peripheral blood. The receptors here all came from a woman aged 45-65 years with acute or convalescent COVID-19.

V usage is TRBV7-2 and J usage is TRBJ1-2; 12 bases are a match to TRBD1. V lost 5 bases and J lost 3; bases outside the gene matches: 4. The CDR3 is made up of 15 amino acids. Germline CDR1 reads SGHTA; CDR2 reads FQGNSA. The CDR3 is CASSIRDRGHYGYTF. Here the CDR3 DNA reads TGTGCCAGCAGCATACGGGACAGGGGGCACTATGGCTACACCTTC.

This chain joins TRBV24-1 and TRBJ1-1; 8 positions agree with TRBD1. The CDR3 is made up of 13 amino acids. J lost 5 bases, V lost 10 bases, and 8 bases had no gene match. Germline CDR1 KGHDR, CDR2 SFDVKD. CDR3 in amino acids: CATRPTGGTEAFF. The CDR3 bases are TGTGCCACTCGCCCTACAGGGGGAACTGAAGCTTTCTTT.

The V and J genes are TRBV4-1 and TRBJ2-1; 14 nucleotides align to TRBD2. Germline CDR1 is MGHRA and CDR2 is YSYEKL. Trimming at V came to 4 bases and at J to 6 bases, leaving 14 bases not matched to a gene. The CDR3 totals 19 residues. CDR3 coding DNA: TGCGCCAGCAGCCTCCCGGGACTAGCGGGGGCCTTCTCCCCCAATGAGCAGTTCTTC. Its translation is CASSLPGLAGAFSPNEQFF.